This TCR beta chain was retrieved from a study of technical replicates of blood from several donors. The protocol was immunoSEQ multiplex PCR, while the TCRdb copy is restricted to in-frame clones and leaves out a portion. Among around 65,000 clones, around 87% were seen once, and the ten largest hold approximately 5.4%. V shed 5 bases and J shed 0 bases, with 13 bases lying between them. This CDR3 has 16 residues. Germline lookup yields CDR1 SEHNR and CDR2 FQNEAQ (reference sequence). The chain is built from TRBV7-9 and TRBJ1-4, with D perhaps TRBD1 (5 bases). The clonotype comes from a human donor in good health. Some clones in this sample may be carry-over from other donors' samples. The sequenced sample was PBMCs. In nucleotides, the CDR3 is TGTGCCAGCAGCCAAGACAGCGCTGCAACTAATGAAAAACTGTTTTTT. Its protein is CASSQDSAATNEKLFF.